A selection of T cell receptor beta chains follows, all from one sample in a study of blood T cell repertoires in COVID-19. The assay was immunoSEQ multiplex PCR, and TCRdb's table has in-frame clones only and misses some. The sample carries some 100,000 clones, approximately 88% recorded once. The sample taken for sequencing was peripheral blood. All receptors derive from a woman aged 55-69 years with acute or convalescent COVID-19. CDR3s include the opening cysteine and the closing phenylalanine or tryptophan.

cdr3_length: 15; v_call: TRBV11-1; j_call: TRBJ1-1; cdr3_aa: CASSLAGQMNTEAFF
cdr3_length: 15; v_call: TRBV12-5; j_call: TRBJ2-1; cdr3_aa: CASGVAGGPYNEQFF
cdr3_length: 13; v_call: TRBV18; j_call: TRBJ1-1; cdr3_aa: CASSAAVNTEAFF
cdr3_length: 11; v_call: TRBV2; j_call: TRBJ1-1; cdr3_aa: CASSEVSEAFF
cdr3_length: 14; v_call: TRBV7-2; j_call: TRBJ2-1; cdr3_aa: CASSLKSGRSEQFF
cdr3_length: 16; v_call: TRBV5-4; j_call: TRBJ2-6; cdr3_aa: CASSPGQPSGANVLTF
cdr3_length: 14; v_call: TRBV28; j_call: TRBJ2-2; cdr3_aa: CASSFTGGVGELFF
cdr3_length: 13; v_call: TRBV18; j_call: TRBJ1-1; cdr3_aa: CASSPQSGVAAFF
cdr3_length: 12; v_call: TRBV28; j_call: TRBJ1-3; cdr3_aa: CASKESGNTIYF
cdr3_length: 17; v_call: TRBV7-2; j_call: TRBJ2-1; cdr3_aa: CASSLRPTGTSGMSQFF
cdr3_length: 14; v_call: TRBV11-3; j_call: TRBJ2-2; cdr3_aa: CASSLSQGSGELFF
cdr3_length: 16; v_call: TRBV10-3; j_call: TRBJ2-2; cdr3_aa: CAISESRDTAPGELFF
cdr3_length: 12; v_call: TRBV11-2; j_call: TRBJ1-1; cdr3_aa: CASSFHSTEAFF
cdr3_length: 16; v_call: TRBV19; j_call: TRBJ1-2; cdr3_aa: CASSTRQGTPNYGYTF
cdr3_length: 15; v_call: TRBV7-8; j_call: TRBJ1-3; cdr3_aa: CASSLGASSGNTIYF
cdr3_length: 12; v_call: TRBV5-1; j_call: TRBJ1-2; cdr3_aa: CASSPTDGGYTF
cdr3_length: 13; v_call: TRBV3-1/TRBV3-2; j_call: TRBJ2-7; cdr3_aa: CASSQDAGSEQYF
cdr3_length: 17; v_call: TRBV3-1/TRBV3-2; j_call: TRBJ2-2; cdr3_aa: CASSQLPGTGKTGELFF
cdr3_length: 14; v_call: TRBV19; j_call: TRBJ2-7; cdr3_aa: CASSMTGLRTEQYF
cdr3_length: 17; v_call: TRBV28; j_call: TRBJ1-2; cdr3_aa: CASSQMKGQGAYYGYTF
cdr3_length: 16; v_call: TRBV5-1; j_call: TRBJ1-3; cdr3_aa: CASSLEGQLSGNTIYF
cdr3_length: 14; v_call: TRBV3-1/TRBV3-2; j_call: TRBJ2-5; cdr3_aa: CASSPWGTQETQYF
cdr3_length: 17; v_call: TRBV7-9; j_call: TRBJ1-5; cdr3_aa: CASSLGTGFSWNQPQHF
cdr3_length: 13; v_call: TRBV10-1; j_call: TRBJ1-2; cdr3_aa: CASSGEVGDGYTF
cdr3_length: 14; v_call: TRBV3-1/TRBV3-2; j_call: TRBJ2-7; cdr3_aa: CASSPRAGVYEQYF
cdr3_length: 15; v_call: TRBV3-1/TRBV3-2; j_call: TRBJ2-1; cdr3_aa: CASSPRTGAYNEQFF
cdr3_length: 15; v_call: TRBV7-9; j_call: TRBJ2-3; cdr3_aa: CASSLLGSVTDTQYF
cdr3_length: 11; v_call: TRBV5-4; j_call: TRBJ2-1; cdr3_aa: CASSTYNEQFF
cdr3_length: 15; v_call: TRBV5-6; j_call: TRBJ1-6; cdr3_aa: CASGGQGSSVSPLHF
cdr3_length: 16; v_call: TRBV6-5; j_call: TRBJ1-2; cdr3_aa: CASSYSKRLEVYGYTF
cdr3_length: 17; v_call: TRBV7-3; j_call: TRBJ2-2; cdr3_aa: CASSSLSGSTFTGELFF
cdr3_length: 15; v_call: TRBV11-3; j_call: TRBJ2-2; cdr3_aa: CASSLAEGHTGELFF
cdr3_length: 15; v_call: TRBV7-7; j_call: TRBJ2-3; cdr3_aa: CASTPLGGSADTQYF
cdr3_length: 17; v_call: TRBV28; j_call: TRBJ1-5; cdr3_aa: CASSLAWGQSTNQPQHF
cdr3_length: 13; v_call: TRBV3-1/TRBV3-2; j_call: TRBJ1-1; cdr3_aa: CASSHPGTAEAFF
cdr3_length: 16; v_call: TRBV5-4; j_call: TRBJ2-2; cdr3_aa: CASRTRQGSSTGELFF
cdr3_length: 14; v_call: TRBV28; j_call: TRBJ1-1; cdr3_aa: CASSNTGGNTEAFF
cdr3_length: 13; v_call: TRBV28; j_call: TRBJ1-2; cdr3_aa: CASSSGMVDGYTF
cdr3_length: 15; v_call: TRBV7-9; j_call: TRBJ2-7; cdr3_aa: CASSLVVQGKGEQYF
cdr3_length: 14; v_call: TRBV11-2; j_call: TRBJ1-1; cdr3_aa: CASSLLYGTGEAFF
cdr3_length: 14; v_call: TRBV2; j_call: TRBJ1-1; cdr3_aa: CASSELGRNTEAFF
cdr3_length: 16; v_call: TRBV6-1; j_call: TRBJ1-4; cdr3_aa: CASSDDRGYANEKLFF
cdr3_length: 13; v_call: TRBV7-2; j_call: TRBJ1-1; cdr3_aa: CASSFELFTEAFF
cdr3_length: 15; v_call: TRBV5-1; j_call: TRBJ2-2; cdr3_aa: CASSFIQGAVGELFF
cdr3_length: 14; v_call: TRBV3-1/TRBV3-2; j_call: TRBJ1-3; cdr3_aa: CASRTSDSGNTIYF
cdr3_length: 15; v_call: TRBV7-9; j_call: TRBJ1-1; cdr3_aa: CASSPQGQPNTEAFF
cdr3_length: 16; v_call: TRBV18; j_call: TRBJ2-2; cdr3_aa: CASSHRDRANTGELFF
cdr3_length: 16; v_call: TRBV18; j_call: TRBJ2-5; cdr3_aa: CASSPIGAGATETQYF
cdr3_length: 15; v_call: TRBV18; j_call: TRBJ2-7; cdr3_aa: CASSHAGTKPYEQYF
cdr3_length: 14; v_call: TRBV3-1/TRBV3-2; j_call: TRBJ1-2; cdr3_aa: CASSPRGQNYGYTF
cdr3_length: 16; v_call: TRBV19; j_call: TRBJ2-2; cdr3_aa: CASRAAASGDTGELFF
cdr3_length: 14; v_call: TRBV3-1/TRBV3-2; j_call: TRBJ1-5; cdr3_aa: CASSQMGSNQPQHF
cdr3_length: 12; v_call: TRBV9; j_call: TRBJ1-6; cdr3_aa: CASSVGGGILHF
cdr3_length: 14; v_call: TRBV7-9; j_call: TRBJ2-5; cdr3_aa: CASSLPRLAETQYF